This T cell receptor (beta chain) was sequenced for a study of cytomegalovirus exposure and HLA in healthy donors (dated by TCRdb to about 2017). Study-level background: According to an earlier analysis of a few hundred of the donors, 200 million or so T cells yielded over 90 million unique TCR beta sequences and roughly 280 Gb of sequence data. About 320 gigabases of sequencing data and 78 million or so unique TCR sequences were included in an early release covering 550 to 650 HLA-typed donors. Of the approximately 400 genotyped donors, approximately 83% fell in the genetic ancestry cluster associated with self-reported Caucasian donors. The study was designed to test whether signatures of past pathogen exposure could be identified by cataloging public T cell receptors. The study profiled the T cell repertoires of around 700 subjects by immunosequencing and related them to cytomegalovirus serostatus. Besides the first cohort of 500 to 700 subjects, a separate validation cohort made up of roughly 120 different subjects was used. To predict cytomegalovirus infection status, the study combined high-throughput TCR immunosequencing, statistical association of individual TCRs with disease status, and machine learning. A later analysis re-examined previously published TCR beta repertoires from 610 or so donors and added high-resolution HLA genotyping to investigate patterns of TCR occurrence. Rather than using new phenotypic data, the later analysis identified candidate immune exposures from TCR beta sequences and from how often those sequences occurred across donors. An earlier analysis of approximately 580 of the donors used high-throughput TCR beta sequencing to judge whether each TCR beta V gene segment behaved as functional or pseudogenic. Donor age, sex, ethnicity and CMV serostatus were compiled alongside the repertoire data. A later genetic analysis used genome-wide SNP genotypes for about three fifths of the roughly 700 donors, treating that subset as a discovery cohort. All discovery cohort repertoires had been generated using a single sequencing platform. Both class I and class II loci were covered by HLA typing, at four-digit resolution. The number of donors typed differed by locus, with roughly 620-640 for A, B, C, DRB1 and DQB1, 522 for DQA1, 606 for DPA1, and some 440 for DPB1. Roughly five DR-DQ haplotypes were handled as single units for association and clustering because linkage in the cohort was strong. On average, about 240,000 unique TCR beta nucleotide sequences were sequenced per donor among a few hundred genotyped donors of the cohort, with roughly 19% of those sequences being non-productive. Study-wide conclusions, independent of this receptor: In a later analysis, the rate of TCR association differed among HLA loci, with DRB1 alleles having the most associated TCRs and HLA-C alleles having the fewest. Roughly uniform sequencing depth across donors was assumed in presence/absence analyses, although this assumption may not hold. A later analysis found that most CMV-associated TCR beta chains appeared HLA-restricted, with HLA associations seemingly driven largely by CMV exposure. A further reported finding was that TCR beta sequences accurately predicted the HLA-A and HLA-B alleles for most subjects in the first cohort. When HLA alleles, especially DR and DQ, strongly co-occurred, attributing TCR associations to individual alleles was difficult. Linkage disequilibrium might explain the correlated functional status among segregating V segments, but an unknown experimental factor could not be excluded. In a later analysis, HLA-associated TCR beta chains were found to be more clonally expanded and to have lower generation probabilities than equally common non-associated chains. Immune exposure information for the cohort was limited to CMV serostatus. A total of about 180 TCR beta chains were listed by the study as associated with cytomegalovirus. In this cohort, only TCR beta chains were sequenced, and detectable features were limited by the absence of alpha or paired-chain data. An earlier analysis of some 560 of the donors showed that most TCR beta V segments appeared in productive rearrangements either about 87% or about 30% of the time, which broadly matched IMGT annotations. Because HLA typing was missing for some donors at each locus, association tests included only the typed subset. According to a later analysis, parvovirus B19, influenza, CMV and Epstein-Barr virus appeared linked to several top co-occurrence clusters. The authors suggested that the approach could potentially be generalized to other disease states and immunological phenotypes. The classifier was reported to diagnose cytomegalovirus status with high specificity and sensitivity in both the original cohort and the validation cohort. Some IMGT-functional V segments, including TRBV6-2 and TRBV6-3, could not be told apart with the 87-base-pair reads, so those segments were excluded. In a later genetic analysis, a missense DCLRE1C variant was associated with V-gene and J-gene trimming of TCR beta chains, and the association was replicated in an independent cohort. Three of the identified cytomegalovirus-associated TCR beta chains were confirmed in vitro to be specific for cytomegalovirus antigens. A cluster of highly shared sequence variants was judged likely to represent a technical artifact of the sequencing pipeline. A later analysis associated roughly 17,000 TCR beta sequences with specific HLA alleles at a false discovery rate of 0.05. Compared with the approximately 700-donor mean, donors in an Asian-associated ancestry cluster had fewer N-insertions in productive TCRs, according to a later genetic analysis. Across donors, most TCR sequences were observed very rarely, whereas some public TCRs were present in many individuals. Because counts were too low, more than 15 rarely observed V segments, including chromosome 9 orphons, were excluded from the earlier analysis of a few hundred of the donors.

In total, roughly 670 healthy bone marrow donors made up the cohort. At the time of sampling, every cohort member was nominally healthy, though immune exposures that went unrecorded were likely present. The donor tested CMV seropositive and was one of the 289 seropositive cohort members. Each donor provided a peripheral blood sample, and peripheral blood mononuclear cells were used for TCR beta sequencing. The Qiagen DNeasy Blood Extraction Kit was used to extract genomic DNA from the blood cell samples. The method behind the library was the immunoSEQ multiplex PCR assay. A mixture of 60 forward primers for TCR Vbeta segments and 13 reverse primers for TCR Jbeta segments was used in the multiplex PCR. The CDR3 region of rearranged TCR beta genes was amplified from genomic DNA with a multiplex PCR assay. The Illumina HiSeq System was used to sequence the amplified TCR beta libraries as 87-base-pair reads. On the authors' methods: A later analysis counted about 80 million unique TCR beta chains across the roughly 700 repertoires, and around 9.9 million of these chains were shared by at least two donors. Raw reads were error-corrected and collapsed into unique sequences with a nearest-neighbor algorithm that merged closely related sequences to remove PCR and sequencing errors. CDR3 sequences were aligned to IMGT reference sequences to assign V, D and J gene segments. For a sequence to be retained, a match of at least six nucleotides was required to both a V gene segment and a J gene segment. Rearrangements were called productive when the CDR3 lacked stop codons and stayed in frame with V and J; all others were non-productive. Following IMGT convention, CDR3 was defined as the stretch from the second conserved V-encoded cysteine to the conserved J-encoded phenylalanine. Sequences without an unambiguous match to a single V gene segment were excluded from the earlier analysis of 450 to 750 of the donors. In an earlier analysis of approximately 590 of the donors, V segments were called functional above 56.7% productive rearrangements and were called segregating when the between-donor standard deviation exceeded 5%. A statistical classification framework was developed to diagnose cytomegalovirus status using the catalog of TCR beta chain sequences. A later analysis assigned V and J genes by comparing TCR nucleotide sequences with IMGT/GENE-DB human TR gene sequences. The TCRdist pipeline was used in a later analysis to assign CDR3 sequences and most-parsimonious VDJ recombination scenarios. A later analysis defined each TCR beta chain by its CDR3 amino acid sequence plus V-gene family, and excluded reads lacking a unique V-gene family. A later analysis removed 450 to 600 highly shared, low-generation-probability nucleotide sequences to deal with suspected cross-contamination and a sequencing artifact. In a later analysis, a clonal expansion index for each public chain was calculated from normalized within-repertoire ranks of inferred template counts. Generation probabilities in a later analysis came from a VDJ recombination model fitted to out-of-frame rearrangements, and those results were checked against IGoR. In a later analysis, hypergeometric tests were used to score TCR-TCR, TCR-HLA and TCR-CMV co-occurrence, with a repertoire-size bias correction applied to TCR pairs. In a later analysis, false discovery rates were estimated by permuting HLA or CMV assignments 20 times. In a later analysis, co-occurring TCRs were grouped using DBSCAN, with TCRdist sequence similarity added in when clustering inside HLA-allele-positive subsets. Co-occurrence clustering excluded repertoires with fewer than 30,000 or more than 120,000 public chains, plus five with anomalous nucleotide sharing. TCRdb's version of the immuneACCESS table is confined to in-frame rearrangements and falls short of the full clone set. An unresolved V gene accounts for under half of the shortfall where checked; the remainder is of unknown origin. V, J and clone size derive from that table, while D and trimming were established from the DNA sequence. For this sample the table gives 150,000 to 200,000 clones, of which roughly 79% were detected only once. Of the sample, about 1.9% is held by the ten largest clones.

A remark on this clone: This receptor's antigen is unknown. No qualities accompany the bases; no much larger clone lies one base away.

The CDR3, from cysteine to phenylalanine, totals 14 residues. Only CDR3 DNA is held: 42 bases, read in frame from base 1. The germline V gene (reference sequence) supplies CDR1 SGHKS and CDR2 YYEKEE. V is clipped by 3 bases and J by 4 bases, and the sequence between their germline boundaries is 11 bases long. The TCR comes from a woman aged 25 to 39 in good health and CMV-seropositive. Recombination joined TRBV5-5 with TRBJ1-3; the D gene lacks a confident call. Sequences were obtained from PBMCs. The nucleotide sequence is given as TGTGCCAGCAGCTCCAGGTTAAGCGGAAACACCATATATTTT. This is translated as CASSSRLSGNTIYF.